These 18 T cell receptor beta chains came from one sample sequenced in a study of identical twins. TCRdb used MiXCR to reprocess the 5' RACE reads, holding one entry per CDR3 protein. The table lists around 1.7 million distinct CDR3 sequences, 32% of them singletons, with approximately 0.29% in the top ten. Material: cord blood. The receptors stem from a newborn girl in good health.

The V and J genes are TRBV6-2 or TRBV6-3 and TRBJ2-4, with 10 bases lining up with TRBD2. The DNA end favors TRBJ2-7, so the J call may be wrong. The CDR3 loop spans 16 amino acids. Per the germline V gene, CDR1 is MNHEY and CDR2 is SVGEGT. The CDR3 is CASRRVAGGSAYEQYF. CDR3 DNA sequence: TGTGCCAGCAGAAGAGTAGCGGGAGGTTCGGCCTACGAGCAGTACTTC.

This clonotype occurred a few times. CDR3 in amino acids: CSAMGSGSTDTQYF. The CDR3 DNA is TGCAGTGCTATGGGTAGCGGGTCGACAGATACGCAGTATTTT. V and J are TRBV20-1 and TRBJ2-3; 7 bases match TRBD2. J gave up 3 bases and V 4 bases, and 7 bases lay outside the gene matches. The germline gives CDR1 DFQATT, CDR2 SNEGSKA (reference sequence). The CDR3 runs to 14 residues.

This rearrangement joins TRBV7-2 to TRBJ2-3, with D unclear. The germline gives CDR1 SGHTA, CDR2 FQGNSA. This CDR3 is 14 amino acids long. Trimming took 5 bases from V and 7 from J, leaving 16 bases between them. This chain's CDR3 is CASSDLISSNTQYF. CDR3 sequence (DNA): TGTGCCAGCAGCGATTTAATATCTTCGAATACGCAGTATTTT.

This chain connects TRBV4-1 to TRBJ2-2; D remains unclear. Looked up from germline, CDR1 is MGHRA and CDR2 is YSYEKL. The CDR3 loop spans 17 amino acids. V was trimmed by 4 bases and J by 0 bases, leaving 15 bases between them. Written as DNA, the CDR3 is TGCGCCAGCAGCCTCCCCCCGTTCGGCCCGAACACCGGGGAGCTGTTTTTT. This gives the protein CASSLPPFGPNTGELFF.

The CDR3 DNA reads as TGTGCCAGCAGCTGGAGAAGGAGGGAGACCCAGTACTTC. Translating it yields CASSWRRRETQYF. The chain links TRBV5-6 to TRBJ2-7; perhaps TRBD2 as D (5 bases). The DNA end favors TRBJ2-5, so the J call may be wrong. Germline CDR1 is SGHDT and CDR2 is YYEEEE. The CDR3 is 13 residues long.

The chain links TRBV4-2 to TRBJ1-3; D unresolved. CDR1 is LGHNA, CDR2 YNFKEQ, per germline. The ends were cut back, 1 base at V and 3 bases at J, with 13 bases in the middle. The CDR3 sequence is 16 residues long. The chain's CDR3 is CASSQGPELVGNTIYF. In nucleotides, the CDR3 is TGTGCCAGCAGCCAAGGTCCGGAACTTGTTGGAAACACCATATATTTT.

This chain links TRBV12-3 or TRBV12-4 with TRBJ2-4; 13 bases match TRBD2. V gave up 5 bases and J gave up 3 bases; unmatched junction bases: 4. The CDR3 length is 16 residues. The CDR3 reads CASSPTSGRVKNIQYF. Written as DNA, the CDR3 is TGTGCCAGCAGTCCTACTAGCGGGAGGGTCAAAAACATTCAGTACTTC.

This clonotype was observed many times. This chain joins TRBV4-1 and TRBJ2-1, with D perhaps matching TRBD2 (6 bases). Germline CDR1 MGHRA, CDR2 YSYEKL. Trimming took 1 base from V and 13 from J, leaving 11 bases between them. This CDR3 contains 12 residues. The chain's CDR3 is CASSQVLAPQFF. As DNA, the CDR3 is TGCGCCAGCAGCCAAGTACTAGCCCCACAGTTCTTC.

This clonotype has just a few counts. The chain uses TRBV2 and TRBJ1-2; 7 bases are a match to TRBD1. The CDR3 is 14 amino acids. Trimming at V came to 4 bases and at J to 2 bases, leaving 4 bases not matched to a gene. Germline assignment: CDR1 SNHLY and CDR2 FYNNEI. CDR3: CASSGGQFNYGYTF. Here the CDR3 DNA reads TGTGCCAGCAGTGGGGGACAGTTCAACTATGGCTACACCTTC.

The chain links TRBV28 to TRBJ2-1, with TRBD1 as a possible D gene (6 bases). The CDR3 is made up of 16 amino acids. The V and J ends lost 1 base and 3 bases respectively, with 13 bases between them. CDR1 and CDR2 from the germline V gene are MDHEN and SYDVKM. CDR3 sequence reads: CASSLSRDKRYNEQFF. For the CDR3, the DNA is TGTGCCAGCAGTTTATCCCGGGACAAGCGCTACAATGAGCAGTTCTTC.

This clonotype was counted a few times. The rearrangement uses TRBV28 and TRBJ2-1; 9 bases are a match to TRBD2. Trimming cost V 5 bases and J 10 bases; bases outside gene matches: 15. CDR3 length: 16 amino acids. Germline CDR1 MDHEN, CDR2 SYDVKM. CDR3 in DNA: TGTGCCAGCAGTCCGTATCCGGGACTAGCCTCCTACGAGCAGTTCTTC. Its protein product is CASSPYPGLASYEQFF.

The sample holds a few counts of this clonotype. The chain combines TRBV27 with TRBJ2-7; 11 nucleotides agree with TRBD2. The V gene end was trimmed by 8 bases and the J gene end by 0 bases; junction bases not matched to a gene: 3. Germline CDR1 is MNHEY and CDR2 is SMNVEV (reference sequence). The CDR3 runs to 14 residues. CDR3 sequence: CASLGLAASYEQYF. The CDR3 DNA sequence: TGTGCCAGCCTGGGACTAGCGGCCTCCTACGAGCAGTACTTC.

The J gene is TRBJ1-1, the V gene TRBV19; 7 bases fit TRBD1. CDR3 size: 12 residues. Losses at the gene ends were 3 bases for V and 8 bases for J; bases not matched to a gene: 3. From germline, CDR1 is LNHDA and CDR2 SQIVND (reference sequence). The CDR3 is CASSIGDSEAFF. DNA of the CDR3: TGTGCCAGTAGTATTGGGGACAGCGAAGCTTTCTTT.

This clonotype appeared many times. The chain recombines TRBV5-1 with TRBJ2-3; D remains ambiguous. V shed 4 bases and J shed 3 bases, with 18 bases lying between them. CDR1 and CDR2 (germline): SGHRS, YFSETQ. The CDR3 has 16 residues. CDR3 coding DNA: TGCGCCAGCAGCCCGGGTGGAGCAGTCCTAACAGATACGCAGTATTTT. Translating it yields CASSPGGAVLTDTQYF.

This clonotype has more than one count but fewer than ten. This sequence joins TRBV3-1 and TRBJ2-3; D gene unclear. This CDR3 has 14 amino acids. CDR1 and CDR2 from the germline V gene are LGHDT and YNNKEL (reference sequence). V was cut by 1 base and J by 3 bases, with 8 bases left in between. The CDR3 spells CASSQGVTTDTQYF. CDR3 sequence (DNA): TGTGCCAGCAGCCAAGGGGTCACAACAGATACGCAGTATTTT.

In DNA, the CDR3 is TGCAGCGTTCAGGAGACTGGGGCCAACGTCCTGACTTTC. Residues: CSVQETGANVLTF. The genes are TRBV29-1 and TRBJ2-6; D uncertain. The CDR3 has 13 residues. V lost 5 bases and J 2 bases, leaving 7 bases between the germline ends. Germline V CDR1 and CDR2: SQVTM, ANQGSEA.

This clonotype came up many times. The chain uses TRBV10-3 and TRBJ1-1, with 7 bases aligning to TRBD1. Germline CDR1 reads ENHRY; CDR2 reads SYGVKD. V shed 4 bases and J 3 bases; nucleotides not matched to a gene: 2. The CDR3 is 13 residues long. The CDR3: CAISGQGDTEAFF. DNA of the CDR3: TGTGCCATCAGTGGACAGGGCGACACTGAAGCTTTCTTT.

The chain recombines TRBV2 with TRBJ1-2, with a possible D match to TRBD1 (6 bases). CDR1 is SNHLY and CDR2 is FYNNEI in the germline V gene. V lost 0 bases, J lost 0 bases, and 14 bases lay in between. This CDR3 spans 17 amino acids. In DNA form, the CDR3 reads TGTGCCAGCAGTGAAGCATTCAACAGGGTAGCTAACTATGGCTACACCTTC. This codes for CASSEAFNRVANYGYTF.